This T cell receptor (beta chain) comes out of a study of blood T cell repertoires in COVID-19. The germline CDR1 and CDR2 sequences are LGHDT and YNNKEL (reference sequence). The CDR3 runs 18 residues. V gave up 10 bases and J gave up 3 bases; unmatched junction bases: 15. TCRdb keeps only in-frame clones here, not all; method: immunoSEQ multiplex PCR. The table has 170,000 or so clones, 87% seen once; the top ten hold 0.88%. The sample was peripheral blood. This chain uses TRBV3-1 (or the pseudogene TRBV3-2) with TRBJ2-2; TRBD2 matches 12 bases. The source is a woman aged 18 to 35 who had recovered from COVID-19. The CDR3 DNA follows: TGTGCCACCACCCGTGGCCTAGCGGGAGGGCCTCACACCGGGGAGCTGTTTTTT. Protein: CATTRGLAGGPHTGELFF.